These 24 T cell receptor beta chains share one sample of origin, sequenced in a study of blood T cell repertoires in COVID-19. The table came from immunoSEQ multiplex PCR; TCRdb's copy has only in-frame clones and leaves some out. In the table there are approximately 190,000 clones, 65% to 85% of which are singletons. The material sequenced was PBMCs or T cells enriched from blood (not recorded which). The source is a woman aged 25-40 years who had been exposed to COVID-19.

V gene TRBV2 combines with J gene TRBJ1-1, with 7 bases aligning to TRBD1. CDR1 and CDR2 from the germline V gene are SNHLY and FYNNEI. The V and J ends lost 9 bases and 6 bases, in that order; junction bases with no gene match: 7. The CDR3 consists of 12 residues. The CDR3, as DNA: TGTGCCAGACTCACAGGGGCTCCTGAAGCTTTCTTT. As protein: CARLTGAPEAFF.

This clone showed up just once. The junction shows a germline mismatch at one end, possibly a read error. This chain links TRBV27 with TRBJ2-7; no firm D call. CDR3 length: 15 residues. Germline values: CDR1 MNHEY, CDR2 SMNVEV (reference sequence). In DNA, the CDR3 is TGTGCCAGCAGTCCCCAAACTTCTAACGCTTACGGGCAGTACTTC. Translation gives CASSPQTSNAYGQYF.

The chain is built from TRBV5-5 and TRBJ1-4; 7 bases fit TRBD1. Losses at the gene ends were 4 bases for V and 4 bases for J; bases not matched to a gene: 4. Looked up from germline, CDR1 is SGHKS and CDR2 is YYEKEE (reference sequence). This CDR3 has 14 residues. The CDR3 DNA follows: TGTGCCAGCAGCCCCCCAGGGGGTAATGAAAAACTGTTTTTT. This translates into CASSPPGGNEKLFF.

The chain employs TRBV2 and TRBJ1-2; TRBD1 matches 7 bases. With V trimmed by 2 bases and J by 7 bases, 7 bases remained unmatched. Looked up from germline, CDR1 is SNHLY and CDR2 is FYNNEI. The CDR3 is 14 amino acids. The CDR3 region is CASSELIPGGGYTF. The CDR3 DNA follows: TGTGCCAGCAGTGAATTGATCCCAGGGGGTGGCTACACCTTC.

This clone was observed a single time. V usage is TRBV4-1 and J usage is TRBJ2-2; possibly TRBD2 for D (6 bases). Germline loops: CDR1 MGHRA, CDR2 YSYEKL. The CDR3 is made up of 16 amino acids. The V gene lost 6 bases and the J gene lost 0 bases, with 14 bases spanning the gap. In DNA form, the CDR3 reads TGCGCCAGCAGGCTAAGGGCGGGGTCGAACACCGGGGAGCTGTTTTTT. It is translated as CASRLRAGSNTGELFF.

The chain employs TRBV10-3 and TRBJ1-2, with D perhaps matching TRBD1 (5 bases). The ends were cut back, 6 bases at V and 3 bases at J, with 11 bases in the middle. The V gene's germline CDR1 is ENHRY and CDR2 SYGVKD. The CDR3 extends over 13 amino acids. The CDR3 loop is CAISPSRDYGYTF. The DNA for the CDR3 is TGTGCCATCAGCCCCTCCAGGGACTATGGCTACACCTTC.

The rearrangement links TRBV9 to TRBJ2-3; D perhaps matches TRBD1 (5 bases). Germline values: CDR1 SGDLS, CDR2 YYNGEE. The V and J ends lost 3 bases and 5 bases respectively, with 7 bases between them. This CDR3 spans 12 amino acids. The DNA of the CDR3 is TGTGCCAGCAGCGCCCAGGGAGATACGCAGTATTTT. This encodes CASSAQGDTQYF. The whole variable domain, filled in from reference TRBV9 and TRBJ2-3, reads DSGVTQTPKHLITATGQRVTLRCSPRSGDLSVYWYQQSLDQGLQFLIQYYNGEERAKGNILERFSAQQFPDLHSELNLSSLELGDSALYFCASSAQGDTQYFGPGTRLTVL.

The chain is built from TRBV9 and TRBJ2-5; TRBD2 aligns across 10 bases. This CDR3 contains 16 residues. Germline trimming cut 4 bases from V and 5 bases from J; bases unmatched to any gene: 11. The germline CDR1 and CDR2 sequences are SGDLS and YYNGEE. This CDR3 reads CASSPRWLAGEETQYF. In DNA, the CDR3 is TGTGCCAGCAGCCCCCGGTGGCTAGCGGGGGAGGAGACCCAGTACTTC.

The gene calls are TRBV12-5 and TRBJ2-2; perhaps TRBD1 as D (5 bases). Per germline, CDR1 LGHNT and CDR2 FRNRAP. This CDR3 contains 14 residues. Trimming left V 7 bases short and J 1 base short, with 10 bases between. The DNA of the CDR3 is TGTGCTAGTGAATGGGGCATGAACACCGGGGAGCTGTTTTTT. Its protein is CASEWGMNTGELFF. Drawing the rest from reference TRBV12-5 and TRBJ2-2, the complete variable domain is DARVTQTPRHKVTEMGQEVTMRCQPILGHNTVFWYRQTMMQGLELLAYFRNRAPLDDSGMPKDRFSAEMPDATLATLKIQPSEPRDSAVYFCASEWGMNTGELFFGEGSRLTVL.

The rearrangement uses TRBV3-1 (or the pseudogene TRBV3-2) and TRBJ1-1, with TRBD1 identical over 9 bases. The CDR3 is made up of 14 amino acids. The trim removed 2 bases at V and 6 bases at J, leaving 4 bases unmatched. The germline V gene has CDR1 LGHDT and CDR2 YNNKEL (reference sequence). CDR3 in amino acids: CASSQTGGPSEAFF. CDR3 nucleotides: TGTGCCAGCAGCCAAACAGGGGGCCCGTCTGAAGCTTTCTTT.

A few counts support this clone. The rearrangement uses TRBV18 and TRBJ2-7, with D uncertain. This CDR3 region has 13 residues. Germline CDR1 reads KGHSH; CDR2 reads LQKENI. Deletions cut 3 bases from V and 3 bases from J, with 9 bases between. CDR3 DNA: TGTGCCAGCTCACCGGAGCCGATCTACGAGCAGTACTTC. Its translation: CASSPEPIYEQYF.

CDR3 sequence: CASSELGWSTEAFF. The CDR3 nucleotides read TGTGCCAGCAGTGAACTCGGTTGGAGCACTGAAGCTTTCTTT. The chain joins TRBV6-1 to TRBJ1-1; D is undetermined. CDR1 is MNHNS and CDR2 is SASEGT in the germline V gene. V lost 2 bases and J 4 bases, leaving 11 bases between the germline ends. This CDR3 has 14 residues.

This sequence joins TRBV18 and TRBJ2-7; possibly TRBD1 for D (5 bases). This CDR3 is 17 amino acids long. CDR1 is KGHSH, CDR2 LQKENI, per germline. Trimming shortened V by 4 bases and J by 0 bases, and 19 bases separated the two germline ends. The CDR3 sequence: CASSQGPSTPSSYEQYF. The CDR3 region has the DNA TGTGCCAGCTCACAGGGGCCTTCGACACCTTCCTCCTACGAGCAGTACTTC.

This chain links TRBV30 with TRBJ1-2; 8 bases are shared with TRBD1. This CDR3 comprises 13 residues. Germline V gene data show CDR1 as GTSNPN and CDR2 as SVGIG (reference sequence). V shed 5 bases, J shed 3 bases, and the junction held 5 bases outside the gene matches. The CDR3 sequence is CAWGGQGYYGYTF. DNA for the CDR3: TGTGCCTGGGGTGGACAGGGATACTATGGCTACACCTTC.

CDR3 region: CASSERTGPSYEQYF. Written as DNA, the CDR3 is TGTGCCAGCAGCGAACGGACAGGTCCTTCCTACGAGCAGTACTTC. The genes are TRBV7-2 and TRBJ2-7; 7 bases line up with TRBD1. CDR3 length: 15 amino acids. Germline lookup yields CDR1 SGHTA and CDR2 FQGNSA. Trimming removed 5 bases from V and 1 base from J; junction bases left unmatched: 8.

The V and J genes are TRBV12-3 or TRBV12-4 and TRBJ2-2; no clear D. Trimming pared 4 bases from V and 5 bases from J, leaving 8 bases between. This CDR3 has 13 residues. The DNA for the CDR3 is TGTGCCAGCAGTTCCCGAGGTACCGGGGAGCTGTTTTTT. Its translation is CASSSRGTGELFF.

This chain links TRBV5-8 with TRBJ2-3, with 11 bases that match TRBD2. This CDR3 is built from 17 residues. The trim removed 3 bases at V and 0 bases at J, leaving 6 bases unmatched. CDR1 is SGHTS, CDR2 YDEGEE, per germline. The CDR3 DNA sequence: TGTGCCAGCAGCTGGGGGACTAGCGGAACTAGCACAGATACGCAGTATTTT. The encoded protein is CASSWGTSGTSTDTQYF.

The genes are TRBV24-1 and TRBJ2-3; possible D gene TRBD1, 5 bases. V lost 0 bases, J lost 3 bases, and 6 bases lay in between. This CDR3 is built from 14 residues. Looked up from germline, CDR1 is KGHDR and CDR2 is SFDVKD. The CDR3 protein is CATSDLTGTDTQYF. The CDR3 DNA follows: TGTGCCACCAGTGATTTGACAGGAACAGATACGCAGTATTTT.

The chain joins TRBV30 to TRBJ1-4; D gene unclear. CDR3 length: 14 amino acids. Trimming left V 4 bases short and J 3 bases short, with 12 bases between. Looked up from germline, CDR1 is GTSNPN and CDR2 is SVGIG (reference sequence). In DNA, the CDR3 is TGTGCCTGGACTTACCAGGACTCTAATGAAAAACTGTTTTTT. Translating it yields CAWTYQDSNEKLFF.

This clone was counted only a few times. The gene calls are TRBV19 and TRBJ1-1; TRBD1 is a possible D gene (5 bases). V lost 7 bases and J lost 0, with 30 bases in between. This CDR3 is built from 20 residues. Germline lookup yields CDR1 LNHDA and CDR2 SQIVND (reference sequence). Written as DNA, the CDR3 is TGTGCCAGTACCCGAAGGCCTACAGGCGCGAGTGGGCGCATGAACACTGAAGCTTTCTTT. This gives the protein CASTRRPTGASGRMNTEAFF.

The rearrangement links TRBV20-1 to TRBJ2-1; 11 positions match TRBD2. Trimming removed 5 bases from V and 10 bases from J; junction bases left unmatched: 10. The germline V gene encodes CDR1 DFQATT and CDR2 SNEGSKA (reference sequence). CDR3 length: 14 residues. The CDR3 DNA is TGCAGTGCTGGTGCTAGCGGGGGGCCAGTAGAGCAGTTCTTC. It codes for CSAGASGGPVEQFF.

This clone was counted many times. This chain joins TRBV13 and TRBJ2-5; 12 bases are a match to TRBD2. Germline-derived CDR1 and CDR2 are PRHDT and FYEKMQ (reference sequence). Trimming took 2 bases from V and 6 from J; bases not matched to a gene: 10. CDR3 length equals 17 residues. The CDR3 loop reads CASSLYSGTSGLKTQYF. In DNA, the CDR3 is TGTGCCAGCAGCTTATATTCTGGGACTAGCGGGTTGAAGACCCAGTACTTC.

This chain connects TRBV7-9 to TRBJ2-7; D might be TRBD2 (5 bases). The V gene lost 5 bases and the J gene lost 0 bases, with 11 bases spanning the gap. Germline values: CDR1 SEHNR, CDR2 FQNEAQ (reference sequence). The length of the CDR3 is 14 residues. In DNA form, the CDR3 reads TGTGCCAGCAGCCGGACTTCGAGCTCCTACGAGCAGTACTTC. This codes for CASSRTSSSYEQYF.

The chain is built from TRBV7-2 and TRBJ1-2, with TRBD1 as a possible D gene (5 bases). CDR3 length equals 17 residues. Germline CDR1 and CDR2: SGHTA and FQGNSA. Trimming took off 1 base at V and 2 bases at J, with 17 bases between the two ends. The CDR3, as DNA: TGTGCCAGCAGCTTAGGCGGGGGTGGTGCGTTGAACTATGGCTACACCTTC. Its translation: CASSLGGGGALNYGYTF.